This T cell receptor (beta chain) comes out of a study of cytomegalovirus exposure and HLA in healthy donors. Overall study context: A prior analysis found roughly 110 million unique TCR beta sequences from about 179 million T cells.

Germline CDR1 is SGDLS and CDR2 is YYNGEE. CDR3 length: 13 residues. V was clipped by 4 bases and J by 3 bases, with 10 bases between them. In the case of this clone: The antigen is unknown.

General study results and limits: Presence/absence analyses supposed approximately even sequencing depth among donors. The authors reported that TCR beta sequences could predict HLA-A and HLA-B alleles. These predictions were accurate for most subjects in the first cohort.

The PCR ran on 60 Vbeta and 13 Jbeta primers. Method: immunoSEQ multiplex PCR; TCRdb's copy keeps in-frame clones and lacks some. In the table there are about 220,000 clones, 65% to 75% of which are singletons. This TCR was sampled from a woman in her 30s in good health and CMV-seronegative. The sequencing input was PBMCs. The chain couples TRBV9 to TRBJ2-5, with no clear D. The CDR3 DNA reads TGTGCCAGCAGCCCAGGCGTAAAAGAGACCCAGTACTTC. It codes for CASSPGVKETQYF.